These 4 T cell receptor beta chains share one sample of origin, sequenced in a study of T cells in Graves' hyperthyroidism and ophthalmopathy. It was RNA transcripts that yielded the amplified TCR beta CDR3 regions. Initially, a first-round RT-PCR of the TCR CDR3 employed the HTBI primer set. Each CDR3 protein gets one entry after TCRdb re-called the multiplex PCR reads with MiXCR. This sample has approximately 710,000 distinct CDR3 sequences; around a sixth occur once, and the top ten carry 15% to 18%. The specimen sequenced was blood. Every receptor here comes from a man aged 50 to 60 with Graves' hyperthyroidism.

The CDR3 protein is CASSPLGQNSGNTIYF. The CDR3 DNA follows: TGTGCCAGCAGTCCCCTCGGACAAAACTCTGGAAACACCATATATTTT. V gene TRBV27 combines with J gene TRBJ1-3; tentative D call: TRBD1 (5 bases). Germline V lookup: CDR1 MNHEY, CDR2 SMNVEV (reference sequence). Trimming left V 5 bases short and J 0 bases short, with 14 bases between. The CDR3 covers 16 residues.

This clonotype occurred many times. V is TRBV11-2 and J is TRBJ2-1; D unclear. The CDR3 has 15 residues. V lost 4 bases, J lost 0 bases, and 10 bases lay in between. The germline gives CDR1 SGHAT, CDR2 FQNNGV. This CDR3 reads CASSWKGSSYNEQFF. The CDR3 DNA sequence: TGTGCCAGCAGCTGGAAGGGTAGCTCCTACAATGAGCAGTTCTTC.

This CDR3 reads CASSLFGTGYGYTF. CDR3 bases: TGTGCCAGCAGTTTATTTGGGACAGGGTATGGCTACACCTTC. The chain has TRBV28 and TRBJ1-2, with 9 positions matching TRBD1. Germline V gives CDR1 MDHEN, CDR2 SYDVKM. This CDR3 comprises 14 residues. V was pared by 1 base and J by 5 bases, with 2 bases of the junction left unmatched.

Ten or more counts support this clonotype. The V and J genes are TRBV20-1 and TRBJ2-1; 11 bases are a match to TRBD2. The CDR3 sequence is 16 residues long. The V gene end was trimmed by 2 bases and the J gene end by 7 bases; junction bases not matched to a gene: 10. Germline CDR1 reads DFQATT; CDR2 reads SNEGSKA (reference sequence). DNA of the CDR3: TGCAGTGCTAGACTACAACTAGCGGGAGTTCGTAATGAGCAGTTCTTC. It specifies CSARLQLAGVRNEQFF.